This T cell receptor (beta chain) was documented in a study of vaccination and CD4 T cells after COVID-19. Overall study context: The cells were exposed to overlapping spike peptides originating from SARS-CoV-2, HCoV-NL63, HCoV-OC43 and HCoV-229E for stimulation.

In this sample, this clonotype turned up a few times. The antigen remains unidentified. The study sequenced cultured CD4+ T cell DNA using the Oncomine TCR Beta short-read assay. TCRdb redid the calling of the PCR reads with MiXCR, one entry per CDR3 protein. The table lists about 23,000 distinct CDR3 sequences, about 42% of them singletons. Treatment of the sample: roughly 11-day PBMC culture with coronavirus spike peptide pools or control peptides (ViraFEST assay). This CDR3 has 12 amino acids. In germline, CDR1 is MNHNS, CDR2 SASEGT. Trimming cost V 6 bases and J 9 bases, with 9 bases left between them.

V and J are TRBV6-1 and TRBJ1-6; no reliable D call. This TCR came from a human donor who received a COVID-19 vaccine. Sequenced material: CD4+ T cells from blood, cultured in vitro, taken before SARS-CoV-2 vaccination. CDR3 DNA sequence: TGTGCCAGCAGCCGCCTGAGTTCACCCCTCCACTTT. Protein product: CASSRLSSPLHF.